The 22 T cell receptor beta chains below were found in one sample sequenced in a study of OX40 agonist ivuxolimab in advanced cancers. Only in-frame clones appear in the TCRdb table, and some are missing; sequencing was by immunoSEQ multiplex PCR. Of some 86,000 clones listed, approximately 85% are singletons. Sequenced material: CD4+ or CD8+ T cells sorted from blood, taken in a trial of the OX40 agonist ivuxolimab. These receptors were taken from an adult with an advanced solid tumor such as melanoma, head and neck, liver or kidney cancer.

The rearrangement joins TRBV13 to TRBJ1-3; D is unresolved. Trimming removed 4 bases from V and 0 bases from J, with 7 bases in between. The germline gives CDR1 PRHDT, CDR2 FYEKMQ (reference sequence). CDR3 length equals 14 residues. The DNA of the CDR3 is TGTGCCAGCAGCTCCTACGTCTCTGGAAACACCATATATTTT. Protein: CASSSYVSGNTIYF.

This chain links TRBV19 with TRBJ2-2; 15 bases map to TRBD2. The CDR3 covers 18 residues. With 3 bases clipped from V and 4 bases from J, the junction kept 6 bases outside the gene matches. Germline CDR1 reads LNHDA; CDR2 reads SQIVND (reference sequence). The CDR3 coding sequence is TGTGCCAGTAGTATTGGACTAGCGGGAGGGCCGGGCACCGGGGAGCTGTTTTTT. As protein: CASSIGLAGGPGTGELFF.

The J gene is TRBJ2-7, the V gene TRBV5-1, with D unclear. The V gene's germline CDR1 is SGHRS and CDR2 YFSETQ. The V and J ends lost 4 bases and 5 bases respectively, with 10 bases between them. This CDR3 has 12 amino acids. Written as DNA, the CDR3 is TGCGCCAGCAGCCTGACTGCCCACGAGCAGTACTTC. It encodes CASSLTAHEQYF.

The CDR3 sequence: CASSKVKHLAAGKPYEQYF. Written as DNA, the CDR3 is TGTGCCAGCAGCAAAGTGAAGCACCTAGCGGCAGGGAAACCCTACGAGCAGTACTTC. The V call is TRBV21-1, the J call TRBJ2-7; the D segment call TRBD2 is taken from the table without a DNA check. TRBV21-1 is noted as a pseudogene. CDR3 length: 19 residues.

This clone was seen a handful of times. This chain joins TRBV6-1 and TRBJ2-7; a possible D gene is TRBD2 (6 bases). The germline gives CDR1 MNHNS, CDR2 SASEGT. V lost 2 bases to trimming and J lost 4 bases, with 18 bases between them. The CDR3 covers 16 residues. DNA of the CDR3: TGTGCCAGCAGTGAATGGCTAGGGTCGGGAGCTTACGAGCAGTACTTC. Protein sequence: CASSEWLGSGAYEQYF.

The chain has TRBV12-5 and TRBJ1-4; TRBD1 matches at 7 bases. V lost 1 base to trimming and J lost 3 bases; unmatched junction nucleotides: 20. This CDR3 spans 21 amino acids. The V gene's germline CDR1 is LGHNT and CDR2 FRNRAP. The CDR3 coding sequence is TGTGCTAGTGGTTTGGCGTTAGGGGGCGCCCCATGGAGGAGGTCTAATGAAAAACTGTTTTTT. Residues: CASGLALGGAPWRRSNEKLFF.

This clone was detected once. The rearrangement links TRBV30 to TRBJ2-5; D unclear. Per germline, CDR1 GTSNPN and CDR2 SVGIG (reference sequence). The ends were cut back, 3 bases at V and 2 bases at J, with 19 bases in the middle. The CDR3 extends over 16 amino acids. CDR3 residues: CAWSKGWGTSQETQYF. The DNA of the CDR3 is TGTGCCTGGAGCAAAGGTTGGGGAACGAGTCAAGAGACCCAGTACTTC.

This CDR3 is CASTPKGLSAADTQYF. The CDR3 region has the DNA TGTGCCAGCACCCCCAAGGGGCTATCTGCAGCAGATACGCAGTATTTT. This chain links TRBV25-1 with TRBJ2-3; possibly TRBD1 for D (5 bases). The V end lost 7 bases, the J end lost 4 bases, and 21 bases lay between the germline ends. CDR1 MGHDK and CDR2 SYGVNS come from the germline V gene. This CDR3 is built from 16 residues.

Points on this clone: Germline is not matched at one junction end, which may reflect a read error. The chain recombines TRBV2 with TRBJ2-7; 7 positions agree with TRBD2. This CDR3 is 17 amino acids long. Germline lookup yields CDR1 SNHLY and CDR2 FYNNEI. This CDR3 reads CASSGTNHYFPSHEQYF. CDR3 sequence (DNA): TGTGCCAGCAGCGGGACTAACCATTATTTCCCCTCCCACGAGCAGTACTTC.

This chain connects TRBV2 to TRBJ2-5, with 12 bases that match TRBD2. This CDR3 contains 15 residues. CDR1 and CDR2 (germline): SNHLY, FYNNEI. V shed 6 bases, J shed 1 base, and the junction held 3 bases outside the gene matches. DNA of the CDR3: TGTGCCAGCAGGCGACTAGCGGGAGTCCAAGAGACCCAGTACTTC. Protein: CASRRLAGVQETQYF.

V usage is TRBV7-3 and J usage is TRBJ2-7; TRBD1 is a possible D gene (6 bases). This CDR3 comprises 15 residues. The germline gives CDR1 SGHTA, CDR2 FQGTGA. The V end was cut by 1 base, the J end by 2 bases, with 12 bases between. CDR3 sequence: CASSLKPGVPYEQYF. CDR3 nucleotides: TGTGCCAGCAGCTTAAAGCCAGGGGTTCCCTACGAGCAGTACTTC.

The chain is built from TRBV30 and TRBJ2-7; D unresolved. The CDR3 spans 13 residues. Germline CDR1 and CDR2: GTSNPN and SVGIG (reference sequence). V was shortened by 4 bases and J by 6 bases, with 16 bases between the two germline ends. The CDR3 DNA reads TGTGCCTGGAACCCAAGTGGGGTAGGCGAGCAGTACTTC. It yields the protein CAWNPSGVGEQYF.

This chain links TRBV7-9 with TRBJ2-2; D is possibly TRBD1 (6 bases). This CDR3 contains 14 residues. Trimming left V 5 bases short and J 6 bases short, with 13 bases between. CDR1 is SEHNR and CDR2 is FQNEAQ in the germline V gene (reference sequence). CDR3 in DNA: TGTGCCAGCAGCATACAGGGATCTTCCGGGGAGCTGTTTTTT. Translating gives CASSIQGSSGELFF.

This chain links TRBV27 with TRBJ2-5; TRBD2 is a possible D gene (5 bases). In germline, CDR1 is MNHEY, CDR2 SMNVEV (reference sequence). This CDR3 is built from 16 residues. Trimming removed 2 bases at V and 4 bases at J, with 17 bases between. The CDR3 is CASSLKPFGVGETQYF. For the CDR3, the DNA is TGTGCCAGCAGTTTAAAACCCTTCGGGGTAGGAGAGACCCAGTACTTC.

The DNA of the CDR3 is TGTGCCAGCAGCTTATGGGGCAGGGAGAACGAGCAGTACTTC. Translation gives CASSLWGRENEQYF. The genes are TRBV7-2 and TRBJ2-7; perhaps D is TRBD1 or TRBD2 (5 bases each). The CDR3 has 14 residues. In germline, CDR1 is SGHTA, CDR2 FQGNSA. Between the trimmed V and J ends, which lost 2 bases and 5 bases, there was a span of 13 bases.

The CDR3 here is CAWSGTGVSSYEQYF. The CDR3, as DNA: TGTGCCTGGAGTGGCACAGGGGTTAGCTCCTACGAGCAGTACTTC. The V call is TRBV30, the J call TRBJ2-7, with TRBD1 identical over 7 bases. The V and J ends lost 1 base and 0 bases, in that order; junction bases with no gene match: 6. The CDR3 sequence is 15 residues long. The germline V gene encodes CDR1 GTSNPN and CDR2 SVGIG (reference sequence).

The V gene is TRBV15, the J gene TRBJ1-3, with D perhaps TRBD1 (6 bases). V lost 1 base and J lost 2, with 9 bases in between. In germline, CDR1 is LNHNV, CDR2 YYDKDF (reference sequence). CDR3 length: 15 amino acids. CDR3 DNA sequence: TGTGCCACCAGCAGAGGGGGGGCGGCTGGAAACACCATATATTTT. This sequence encodes CATSRGGAAGNTIYF.

The chain couples TRBV19 to TRBJ1-3; TRBD1 is a possible D gene (5 bases). CDR1 and CDR2 (germline): LNHDA, SQIVND (reference sequence). The CDR3 covers 13 residues. V lost 4 bases to trimming and J lost 4 bases, with 8 bases between them. CDR3: CASSTTEGNTIYF. CDR3 sequence (DNA): TGTGCCAGTAGTACGACAGAAGGAAACACCATATATTTT.

The chain employs TRBV13 and TRBJ2-7, with D possibly matching TRBD1 (5 bases). Germline V gene data show CDR1 as PRHDT and CDR2 as FYEKMQ (reference sequence). V was trimmed by 3 bases and J by 4 bases, leaving 16 bases between them. The CDR3 is 15 amino acids. The CDR3 sequence is CASSFHLTARYEQYF. CDR3 DNA sequence: TGTGCCAGCAGCTTCCATCTGACAGCCAGGTACGAGCAGTACTTC.

The genes are TRBV30 and TRBJ2-7, with D tentatively TRBD1 (6 bases). The CDR3 spans 13 residues. Germline V gene sequence: CDR1 GTSNPN, CDR2 SVGIG (reference sequence). V was trimmed by 2 bases and J by 7 bases, leaving 15 bases between them. The CDR3 reads CAWSRDNLGEQYF. The CDR3 region has the DNA TGTGCCTGGAGTCGGGACAACCTGGGGGAGCAGTACTTC.

The chain carries TRBV19 and TRBJ2-1; D remains unclear. The V gene lost 1 base and the J gene lost 8 bases, with 9 bases spanning the gap. Germline V lookup: CDR1 LNHDA, CDR2 SQIVND (reference sequence). CDR3 size: 13 residues. CDR3 sequence: CASSIGSPDEQFF. As DNA, the CDR3 is TGTGCCAGTAGTATAGGGTCTCCTGATGAGCAGTTCTTC. Filled out from reference TRBV19 and TRBJ2-1, the complete variable domain reads DGGITQSPKYLFRKEGQNVTLSCEQNLNHDAMYWYRQDPGQGLRLIYYSQIVNDFQKGDIAEGYSVSREKKESFPLTVTSAQKNPTAFYLCASSIGSPDEQFFGPGTRLTVL.

The chain links TRBV19 to TRBJ2-2, with D unclear. The CDR3 has 13 residues. Per germline, CDR1 LNHDA and CDR2 SQIVND (reference sequence). With 7 bases removed from V and 7 bases from J, the gap between germline ends came to 13 bases. The CDR3 nucleotides are TGTGCCAGTAACGAAGGATTAAGCGGGGAGCTGTTTTTT. As protein: CASNEGLSGELFF.